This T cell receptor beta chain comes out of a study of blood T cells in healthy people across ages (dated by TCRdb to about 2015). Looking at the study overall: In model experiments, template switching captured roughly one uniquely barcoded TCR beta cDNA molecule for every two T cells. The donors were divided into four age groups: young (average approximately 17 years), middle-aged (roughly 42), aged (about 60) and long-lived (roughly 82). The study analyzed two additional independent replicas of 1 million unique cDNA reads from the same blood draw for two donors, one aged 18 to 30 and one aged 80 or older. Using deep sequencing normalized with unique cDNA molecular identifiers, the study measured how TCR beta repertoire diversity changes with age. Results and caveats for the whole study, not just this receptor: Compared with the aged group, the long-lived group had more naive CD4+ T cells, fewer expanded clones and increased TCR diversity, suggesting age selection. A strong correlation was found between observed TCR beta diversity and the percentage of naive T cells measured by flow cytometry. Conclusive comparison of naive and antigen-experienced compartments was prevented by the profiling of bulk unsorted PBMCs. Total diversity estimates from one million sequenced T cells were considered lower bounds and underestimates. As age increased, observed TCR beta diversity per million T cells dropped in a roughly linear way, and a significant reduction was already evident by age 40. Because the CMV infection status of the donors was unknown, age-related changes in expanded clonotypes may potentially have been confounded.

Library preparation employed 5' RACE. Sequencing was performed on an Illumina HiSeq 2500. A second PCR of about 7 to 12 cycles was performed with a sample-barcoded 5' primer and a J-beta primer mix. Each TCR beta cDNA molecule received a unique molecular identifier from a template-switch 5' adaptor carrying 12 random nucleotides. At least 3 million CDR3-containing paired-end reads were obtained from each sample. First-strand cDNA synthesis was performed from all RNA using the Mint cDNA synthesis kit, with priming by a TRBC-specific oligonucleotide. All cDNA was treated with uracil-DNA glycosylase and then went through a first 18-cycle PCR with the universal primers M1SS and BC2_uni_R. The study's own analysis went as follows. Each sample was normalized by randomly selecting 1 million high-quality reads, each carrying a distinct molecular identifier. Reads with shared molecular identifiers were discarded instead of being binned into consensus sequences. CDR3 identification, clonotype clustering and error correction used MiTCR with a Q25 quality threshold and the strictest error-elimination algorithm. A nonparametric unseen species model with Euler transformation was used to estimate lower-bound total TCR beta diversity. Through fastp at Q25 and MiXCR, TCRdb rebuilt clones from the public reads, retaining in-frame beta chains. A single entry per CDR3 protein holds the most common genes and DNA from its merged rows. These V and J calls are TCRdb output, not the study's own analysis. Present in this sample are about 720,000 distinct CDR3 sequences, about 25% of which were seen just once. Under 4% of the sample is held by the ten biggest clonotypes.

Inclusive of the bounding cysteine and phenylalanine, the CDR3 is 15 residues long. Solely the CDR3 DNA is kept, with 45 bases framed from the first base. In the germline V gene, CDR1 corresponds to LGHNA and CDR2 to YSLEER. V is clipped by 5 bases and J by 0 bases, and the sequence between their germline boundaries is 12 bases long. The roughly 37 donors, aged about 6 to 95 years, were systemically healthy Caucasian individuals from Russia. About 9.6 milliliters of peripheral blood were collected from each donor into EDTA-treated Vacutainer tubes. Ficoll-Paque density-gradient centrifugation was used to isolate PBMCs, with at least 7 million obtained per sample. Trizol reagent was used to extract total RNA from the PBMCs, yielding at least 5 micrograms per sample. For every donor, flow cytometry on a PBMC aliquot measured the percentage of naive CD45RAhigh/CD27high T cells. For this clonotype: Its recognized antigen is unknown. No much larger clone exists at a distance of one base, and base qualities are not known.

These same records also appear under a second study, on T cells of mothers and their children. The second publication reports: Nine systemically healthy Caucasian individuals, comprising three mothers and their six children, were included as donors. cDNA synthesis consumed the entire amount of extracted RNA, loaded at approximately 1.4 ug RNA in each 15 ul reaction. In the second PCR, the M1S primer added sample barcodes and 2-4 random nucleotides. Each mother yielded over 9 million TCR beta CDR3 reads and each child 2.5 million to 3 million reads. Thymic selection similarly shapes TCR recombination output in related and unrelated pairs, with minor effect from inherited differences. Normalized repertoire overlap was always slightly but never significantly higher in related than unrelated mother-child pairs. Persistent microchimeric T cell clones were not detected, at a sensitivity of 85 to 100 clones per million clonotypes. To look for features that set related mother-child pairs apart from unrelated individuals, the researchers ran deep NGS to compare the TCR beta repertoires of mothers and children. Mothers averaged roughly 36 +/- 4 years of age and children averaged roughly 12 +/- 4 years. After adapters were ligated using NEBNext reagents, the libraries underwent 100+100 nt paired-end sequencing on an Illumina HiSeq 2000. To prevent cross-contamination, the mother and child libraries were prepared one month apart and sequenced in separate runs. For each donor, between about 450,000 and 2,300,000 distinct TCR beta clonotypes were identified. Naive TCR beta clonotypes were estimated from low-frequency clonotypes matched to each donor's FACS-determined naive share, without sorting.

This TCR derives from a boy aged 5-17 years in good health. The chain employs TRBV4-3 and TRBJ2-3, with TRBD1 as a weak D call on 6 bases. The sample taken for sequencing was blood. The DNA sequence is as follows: TGCGCCAGCAGCGCCCGGGACACTAGCACAGATACGCAGTATTTT. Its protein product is CASSARDTSTDTQYF.